This is a list of T cell receptor beta chains from one sample in a study of T-cell memory formation after mild COVID-19. TCRdb reprocessed the 5' RACE reads with MiXCR, giving one entry per CDR3 protein. Of under 200,000 distinct CDR3 sequences listed, around a third were seen once; the top ten hold 12%. Sequences were obtained from PBMCs or a T cell subset sorted from them (not recorded which). These receptors came from an adult woman who had mild COVID-19 (a few samples of this study predate the infection). Cell type and time point are not known. CDR3s include the opening cysteine and the closing phenylalanine or tryptophan. A D gene is named only where the DNA matches it firmly. Expanded clones are given a class, and other clones once, few, many or no size at all.

V	J	size	D	CDR3	DNA
TRBV25-1	TRBJ2-2	few	NA	CASSESGQGGGGELFF	TGTGCCAGCAGTGAATCCGGGCAGGGGGGTGGCGGGGAGCTGTTTTTT
TRBV5-1	TRBJ1-2	NA	NA	CASSLAPGGLPVAYGYTF	TGCGCCAGCAGCTTGGCCCCGGGGGGCCTGCCTGTCGCCTATGGCTACACCTTC
TRBV20-1	TRBJ2-1	NA	TRBD2	CSAILAGGTGNEQFF	TGCAGTGCTATACTAGCGGGAGGAACGGGCAATGAGCAGTTCTTC
TRBV5-1	TRBJ2-1	NA	NA	CASSLVLGSSYNEQFF	TGCGCCAGCAGCTTGGTTCTCGGGAGCTCCTACAATGAGCAGTTCTTC
TRBV11-1	TRBJ2-7	NA	TRBD1	CASSRQGIYEQYF	TGTGCCAGCAGTAGACAGGGGATTTACGAGCAGTACTTC
TRBV28	TRBJ2-7	few	NA	CASNESGEIYYEQYF	TGTGCCAGCAATGAGAGTGGGGAAATTTACTACGAGCAGTACTTC
TRBV14	TRBJ1-1	NA	NA	CASSQGAFF	TGTGCCAGCAGCCAGGGAGCTTTCTTT
TRBV7-3	TRBJ1-4	few	NA	CASSYTGSANEKLFF	TGTGCCAGCAGCTACACAGGGTCGGCTAATGAAAAACTGTTTTTT
TRBV29-1	TRBJ2-7	NA	NA	CSVFLLSSYEQYF	TGCAGCGTTTTTTTATTGAGCTCCTACGAGCAGTACTTC
TRBV20-1	TRBJ2-7	NA	NA	CSALRSYEQYF	TGCAGTGCGCTCAGATCCTACGAGCAGTACTTC
TRBV29-1	TRBJ1-1	NA	NA	CSVEIPEAFF	TGCAGCGTTGAAATACCTGAAGCTTTCTTT
TRBV4-1	TRBJ2-7	NA	TRBD1	CASSQPGDRVYEQYF	TGCGCCAGCAGCCAACCAGGGGACAGGGTCTACGAGCAGTACTTC
TRBV15	TRBJ1-2	few	TRBD1	CATSREQGEGYTF	TGTGCCACCAGCAGAGAGCAGGGGGAGGGCTACACCTTC
TRBV7-2	TRBJ2-7	few	TRBD1	CASSARQGTYEQYF	TGTGCCAGCAGCGCTCGACAGGGGACCTACGAGCAGTACTTC
TRBV27	TRBJ2-5	few	NA	CASSLSGTPGETQYF	TGTGCCAGCAGTTTATCCGGTACCCCAGGGGAGACCCAGTACTTC
TRBV13	TRBJ2-6	once	NA	CASTSGANVLTF	TGTGCCAGCACTAGTGGGGCCAACGTCCTGACTTTC
TRBV27	TRBJ2-3	few	TRBD1	CASSLSTGGRASAGTDTQYF	TGTGCCAGCAGTCTAAGCACAGGGGGTCGGGCCTCGGCCGGCACAGATACGCAGTATTTT
TRBV6-6	TRBJ1-1	NA	NA	CASWVGQIITNTEAFF	TGTGCCAGCTGGGTAGGACAGATAATAACGAACACTGAAGCTTTCTTT
TRBV20-1	TRBJ2-1	NA	TRBD2	CSAREFLSGSTYEQFF	TGCAGTGCTAGAGAATTTTTGAGCGGGAGTACTTATGAGCAGTTCTTC
TRBV12-3/TRBV12-4	TRBJ1-1	NA	NA	CASSADMNTEAFF	TGTGCCAGCAGTGCAGACATGAACACTGAAGCTTTCTTT
TRBV11-2	TRBJ1-2	NA	TRBD1	CASSLERGRGHYGYTF	TGTGCCAGCAGCTTAGAAAGAGGCAGGGGGCATTATGGCTACACCTTC
TRBV3-1	TRBJ2-7	NA	NA	CASSQERRGSSYEQYF	TGTGCCAGCAGCCAAGAAAGGCGGGGAAGCTCCTACGAGCAGTACTTC
TRBV7-3	TRBJ2-3	NA	TRBD1	CASSVGQMHTDTQYF	TGTGCCAGCAGCGTGGGACAGATGCACACAGATACGCAGTATTTT
TRBV6-2/TRBV6-3	TRBJ2-3	NA	NA	CASSSGSPQYF	TGTGCCAGCAGTTCGGGTAGCCCGCAGTATTTT